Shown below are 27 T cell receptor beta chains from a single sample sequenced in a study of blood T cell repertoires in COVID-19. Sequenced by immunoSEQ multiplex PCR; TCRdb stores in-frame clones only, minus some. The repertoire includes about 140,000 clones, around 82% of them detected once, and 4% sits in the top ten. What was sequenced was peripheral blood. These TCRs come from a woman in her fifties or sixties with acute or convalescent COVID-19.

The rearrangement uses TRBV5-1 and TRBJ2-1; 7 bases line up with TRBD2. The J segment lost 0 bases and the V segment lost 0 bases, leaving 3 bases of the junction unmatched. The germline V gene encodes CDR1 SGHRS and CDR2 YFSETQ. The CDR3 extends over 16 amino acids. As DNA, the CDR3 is TGCGCCAGCAGCTTGGGTAGCGGGTCCTCCTACAATGAGCAGTTCTTC. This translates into CASSLGSGSSYNEQFF.

The CDR3 region is CSVPGTSGIYNEQFF. The CDR3 nucleotides read TGCAGCGTTCCTGGGACTAGCGGAATCTACAATGAGCAGTTCTTC. This sequence joins TRBV29-1 and TRBJ2-1, with 11 bases identical to TRBD2. Trimming took 5 bases from V and 3 from J; bases not matched to a gene: 6. The length of the CDR3 is 15 residues. Germline V gives CDR1 SQVTM, CDR2 ANQGSEA.

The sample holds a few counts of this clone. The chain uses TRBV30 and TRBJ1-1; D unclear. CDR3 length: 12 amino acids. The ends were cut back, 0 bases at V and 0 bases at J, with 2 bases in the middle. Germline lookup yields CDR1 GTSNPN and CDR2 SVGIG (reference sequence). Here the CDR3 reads CAWSVLNTEAFF. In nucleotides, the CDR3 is TGTGCCTGGAGTGTCTTGAACACTGAAGCTTTCTTT.

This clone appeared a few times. CDR3 region: CASSKLAGEEETQYF. CDR3 nucleotides: TGTGCCAGCAGCAAACTAGCGGGAGAGGAAGAGACCCAGTACTTC. The rearrangement uses TRBV3-1 (or the pseudogene TRBV3-2) and TRBJ2-5; 11 bases map to TRBD2. The germline V gene has CDR1 LGHDT and CDR2 YNNKEL (reference sequence). V gave up 5 bases and J gave up 3 bases; unmatched junction bases: 5. The CDR3 has 15 amino acids.

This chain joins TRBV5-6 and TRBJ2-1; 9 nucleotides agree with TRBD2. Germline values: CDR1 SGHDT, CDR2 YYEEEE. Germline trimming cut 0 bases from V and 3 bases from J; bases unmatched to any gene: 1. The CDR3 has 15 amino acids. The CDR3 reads CASSLGLAVYNEQFF. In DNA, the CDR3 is TGTGCCAGCAGCTTGGGACTAGCGGTCTACAATGAGCAGTTCTTC. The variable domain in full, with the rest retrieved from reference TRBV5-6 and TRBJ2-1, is DAGVTQSPTHLIKTRGQQVTLRCSPKSGHDTVSWYQQALGQGPQFIFQYYEEEERQRGNFPDRFSGHQFPNYSSELNVNALLLGDSALYLCASSLGLAVYNEQFFGPGTRLTVL.

Here the CDR3 reads CASNPTPIIWNSPLHF. In DNA, the CDR3 is TGTGCCAGCAACCCGACACCCATCATATGGAATTCACCCCTCCACTTT. The V gene is TRBV21-1, the J gene TRBJ1-6; the D call of TRBD1 is as the table states it, not checked on the DNA. TRBV21-1 is a pseudogene segment. This CDR3 region has 16 residues.

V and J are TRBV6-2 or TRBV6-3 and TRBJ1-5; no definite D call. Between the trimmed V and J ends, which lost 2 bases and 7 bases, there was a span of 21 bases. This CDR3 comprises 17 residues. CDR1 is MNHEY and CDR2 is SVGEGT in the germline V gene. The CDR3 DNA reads TGTGCCAGCAGTTACGGTGGGCAGGTTAGCGGTAACCAGCCCCAGCATTTT. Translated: CASSYGGQVSGNQPQHF.

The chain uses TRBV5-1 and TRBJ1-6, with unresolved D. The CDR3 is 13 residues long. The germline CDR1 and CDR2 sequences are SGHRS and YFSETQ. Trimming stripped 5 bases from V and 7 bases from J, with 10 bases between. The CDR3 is CASSNAENSPLHF. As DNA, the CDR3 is TGCGCCAGCAGTAATGCAGAAAATTCACCCCTCCACTTT.

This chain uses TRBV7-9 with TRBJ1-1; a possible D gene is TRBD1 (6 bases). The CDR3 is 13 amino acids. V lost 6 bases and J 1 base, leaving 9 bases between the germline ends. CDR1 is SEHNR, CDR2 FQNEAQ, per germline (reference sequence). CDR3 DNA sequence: TGTGCCAGCAGGCGACAGGAGAACACTGAAGCTTTCTTT. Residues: CASRRQENTEAFF.

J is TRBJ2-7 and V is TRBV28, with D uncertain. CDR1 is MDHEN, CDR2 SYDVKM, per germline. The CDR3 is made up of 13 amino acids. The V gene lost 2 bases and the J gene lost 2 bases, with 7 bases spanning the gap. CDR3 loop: CASSLAMAYEQYF. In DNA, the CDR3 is TGTGCCAGCAGTTTAGCGATGGCCTACGAGCAGTACTTC.

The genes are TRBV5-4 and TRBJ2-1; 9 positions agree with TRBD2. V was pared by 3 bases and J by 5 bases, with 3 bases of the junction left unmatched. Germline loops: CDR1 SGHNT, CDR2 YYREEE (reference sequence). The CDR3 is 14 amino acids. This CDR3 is CASSWTSANNEQFF. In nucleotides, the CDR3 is TGTGCCAGCAGCTGGACTAGCGCCAACAATGAGCAGTTCTTC.

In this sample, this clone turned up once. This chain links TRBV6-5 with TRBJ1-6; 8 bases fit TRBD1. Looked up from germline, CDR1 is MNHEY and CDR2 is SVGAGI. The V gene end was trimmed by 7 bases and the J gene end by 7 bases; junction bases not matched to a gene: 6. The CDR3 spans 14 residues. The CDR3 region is CASKEQGDNSPLHF. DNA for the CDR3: TGTGCCAGCAAAGAACAGGGGGACAATTCACCCCTCCACTTT.

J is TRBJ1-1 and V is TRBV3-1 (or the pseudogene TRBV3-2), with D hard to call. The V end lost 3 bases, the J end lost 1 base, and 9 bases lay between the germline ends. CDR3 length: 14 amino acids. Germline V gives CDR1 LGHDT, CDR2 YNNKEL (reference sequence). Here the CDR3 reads CASSQSRKNTEAFF. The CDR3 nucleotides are TGTGCCAGCAGCCAGTCGAGAAAGAACACTGAAGCTTTCTTT.

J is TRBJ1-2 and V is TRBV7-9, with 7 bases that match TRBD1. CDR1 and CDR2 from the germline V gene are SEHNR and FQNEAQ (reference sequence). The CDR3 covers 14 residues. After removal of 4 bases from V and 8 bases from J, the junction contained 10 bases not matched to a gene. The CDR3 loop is CASSSRGNTGGYTF. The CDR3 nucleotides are TGTGCCAGCAGCTCCAGGGGGAATACGGGCGGCTACACCTTC.

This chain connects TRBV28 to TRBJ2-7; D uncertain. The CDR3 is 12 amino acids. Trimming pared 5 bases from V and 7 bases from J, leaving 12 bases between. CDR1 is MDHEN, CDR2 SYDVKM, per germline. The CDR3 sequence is CASSKPIGEQYF. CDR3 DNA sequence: TGTGCCAGCAGTAAACCGATCGGGGAGCAGTACTTC.

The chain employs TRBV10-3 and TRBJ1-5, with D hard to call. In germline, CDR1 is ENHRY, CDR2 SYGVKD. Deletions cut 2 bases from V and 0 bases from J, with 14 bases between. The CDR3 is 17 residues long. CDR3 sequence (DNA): TGTGCCATCAGTGAGGGAAAGCTAGCCTCTAGCAATCAGCCCCAGCATTTT. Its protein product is CAISEGKLASSNQPQHF.

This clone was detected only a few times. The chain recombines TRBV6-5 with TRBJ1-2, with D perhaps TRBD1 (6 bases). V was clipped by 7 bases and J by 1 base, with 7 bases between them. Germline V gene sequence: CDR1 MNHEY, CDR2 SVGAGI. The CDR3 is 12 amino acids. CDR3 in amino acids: CASKGGNYGYTF. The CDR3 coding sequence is TGTGCCAGCAAAGGGGGTAACTATGGCTACACCTTC.

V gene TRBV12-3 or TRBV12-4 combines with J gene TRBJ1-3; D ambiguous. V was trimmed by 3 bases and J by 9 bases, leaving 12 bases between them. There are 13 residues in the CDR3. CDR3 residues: CASSFARVGTIYF. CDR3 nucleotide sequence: TGTGCCAGCAGTTTCGCCCGGGTTGGCACCATATATTTT.

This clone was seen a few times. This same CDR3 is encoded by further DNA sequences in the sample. For the CDR3, the DNA is TGTGCCAGCAGCCAAGGGGGGCAAAAAAACATTCAGTACTTC. Encoded protein: CASSQGGQKNIQYF. The gene calls are TRBV3-1 (or the pseudogene TRBV3-2) and TRBJ2-4; D may be TRBD1 (6 bases). The V gene lost 1 base and the J gene lost 4 bases, with 8 bases spanning the gap. Germline V lookup: CDR1 LGHDT, CDR2 YNNKEL (reference sequence). This CDR3 has 14 residues.

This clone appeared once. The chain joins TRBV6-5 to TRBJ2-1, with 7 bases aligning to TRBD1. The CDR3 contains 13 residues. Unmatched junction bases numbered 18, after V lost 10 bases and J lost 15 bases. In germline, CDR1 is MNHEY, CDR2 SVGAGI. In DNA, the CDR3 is TGTGCCACCCTACCAACAAGCGACAGGGAACCGTTCTTC. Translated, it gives CATLPTSDREPFF.

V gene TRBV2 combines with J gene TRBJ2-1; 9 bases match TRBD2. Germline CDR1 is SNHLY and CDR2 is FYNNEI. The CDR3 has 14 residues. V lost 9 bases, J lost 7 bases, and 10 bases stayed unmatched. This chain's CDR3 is CASGPLAGRNEQFF. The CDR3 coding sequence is TGTGCCAGTGGACCCCTAGCGGGACGGAATGAGCAGTTCTTC.

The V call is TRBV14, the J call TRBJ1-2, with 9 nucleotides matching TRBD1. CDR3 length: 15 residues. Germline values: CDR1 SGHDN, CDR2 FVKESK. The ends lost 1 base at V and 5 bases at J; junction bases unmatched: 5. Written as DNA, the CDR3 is TGTGCCAGCAGCCAAGCGGGACAGGGAAGTTATGGCTACACCTTC. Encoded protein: CASSQAGQGSYGYTF.

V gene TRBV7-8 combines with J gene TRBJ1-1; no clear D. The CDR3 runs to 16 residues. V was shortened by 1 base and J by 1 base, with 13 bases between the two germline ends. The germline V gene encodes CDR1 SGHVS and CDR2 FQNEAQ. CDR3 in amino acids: CASSLDFRAGNTEAFF. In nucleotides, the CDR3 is TGTGCCAGCAGCTTAGACTTCCGGGCGGGGAACACTGAAGCTTTCTTT.

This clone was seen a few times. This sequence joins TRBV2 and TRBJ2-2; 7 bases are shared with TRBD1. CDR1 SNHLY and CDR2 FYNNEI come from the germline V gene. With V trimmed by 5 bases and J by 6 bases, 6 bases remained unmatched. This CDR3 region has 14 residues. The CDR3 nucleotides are TGTGCCAGCAGTAGACAAGGGGGCGCCGGGGAGCTGTTTTTT. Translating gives CASSRQGGAGELFF.

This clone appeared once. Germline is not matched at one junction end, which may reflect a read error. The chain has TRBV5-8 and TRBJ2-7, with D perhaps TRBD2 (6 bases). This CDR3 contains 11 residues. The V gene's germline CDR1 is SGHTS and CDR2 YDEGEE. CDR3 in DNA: TGTGCCAGCAGCCCATACTTGGGACTTGTCTTC. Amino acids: CASSPYLGLVF.

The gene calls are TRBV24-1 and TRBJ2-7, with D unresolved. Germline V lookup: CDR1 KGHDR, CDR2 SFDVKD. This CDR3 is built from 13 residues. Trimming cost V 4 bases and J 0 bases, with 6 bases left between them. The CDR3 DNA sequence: TGTGCCACCAGTGAAGGCGGCTCCTACGAGCAGTACTTC. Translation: CATSEGGSYEQYF.

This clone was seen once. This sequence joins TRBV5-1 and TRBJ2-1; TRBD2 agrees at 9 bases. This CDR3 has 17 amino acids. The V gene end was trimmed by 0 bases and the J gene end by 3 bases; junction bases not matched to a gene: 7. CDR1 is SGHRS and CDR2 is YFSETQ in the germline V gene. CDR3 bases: TGCGCCAGCAGCTTGGACCCCCTAGCGGGGCACTACAATGAGCAGTTCTTC. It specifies CASSLDPLAGHYNEQFF.